This TCR beta chain is drawn from a study of blood T cell repertoires in COVID-19. Participants had their cohort set by participant-reported clinical history. J gave up 0 bases and V 2 bases, and 7 bases lay outside the gene matches. The CDR3 runs to 16 residues. Germline V gene sequence: CDR1 SGHNT, CDR2 YYREEE (reference sequence). Assay: immunoSEQ multiplex PCR; the TCRdb copy retains only in-frame clones and omits some. The data contain approximately 310,000 clones, approximately 81% of them singletons. The sequence derives from a woman in her twenties or thirties who had been exposed to COVID-19. Sequencing was done on a sample of PBMCs or T cells enriched from blood (not recorded which). This chain joins TRBV5-4 and TRBJ1-1, with TRBD1 matching 7 bases. CDR3 protein: CASSLIDRVVNTEAFF. DNA of the CDR3: TGTGCCAGCAGCTTAATTGACAGGGTGGTGAACACTGAAGCTTTCTTT.